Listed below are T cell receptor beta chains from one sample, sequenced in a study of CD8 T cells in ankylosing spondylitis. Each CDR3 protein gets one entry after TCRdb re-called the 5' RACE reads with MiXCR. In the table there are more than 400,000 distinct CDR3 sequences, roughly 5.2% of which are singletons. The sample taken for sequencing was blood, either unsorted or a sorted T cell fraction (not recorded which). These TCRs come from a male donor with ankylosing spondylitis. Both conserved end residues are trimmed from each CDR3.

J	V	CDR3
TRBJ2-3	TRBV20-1	SANIPRLAGAADTQY
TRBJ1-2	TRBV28	ASRLTGAYGYT
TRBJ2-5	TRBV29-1	SVTARDYGETQY
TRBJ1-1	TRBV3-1	ASSQFVGSAEAF
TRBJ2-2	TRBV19	ASSGTGRNTGELF
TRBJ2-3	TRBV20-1	SAPSRTDTQY
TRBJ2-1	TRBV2	ASSVNRGSNEQF
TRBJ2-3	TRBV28	ASSRGYSTDTQY
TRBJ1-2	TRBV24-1	ATSDWDGDGYT
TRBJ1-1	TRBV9	ASSTSGDENTEAF
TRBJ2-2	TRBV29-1	SVEDWADTNTGELF
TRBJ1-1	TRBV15	ATSREGPNTEAF
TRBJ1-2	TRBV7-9	ASSSTRQGRTGYT
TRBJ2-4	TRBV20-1	SAKERGSKNIQY
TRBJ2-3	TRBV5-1	ASSFAGGPADTQY
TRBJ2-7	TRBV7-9	ASRAGTLYEQY
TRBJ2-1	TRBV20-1	SALAGADYNEQF
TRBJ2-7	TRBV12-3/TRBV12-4	ASSRGPHEQY
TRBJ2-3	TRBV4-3	ASSQDARLAGEETDTQY
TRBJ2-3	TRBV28	ASSSQAGTAVTDTQY
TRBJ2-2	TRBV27	ASSLGTGATGELF
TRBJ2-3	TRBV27	ASSRQGVESDTQY
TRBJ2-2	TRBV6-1	ASSTHWSNTGELF
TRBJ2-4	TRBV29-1	SVERDRNIQY
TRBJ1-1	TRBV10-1	ASSELRTTMNTEAF
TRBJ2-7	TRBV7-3	ASSRSGTGDYEQY
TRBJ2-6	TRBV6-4	ASSSTGGNSGANVLT
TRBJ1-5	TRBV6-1	ASSRGHWDQPQH
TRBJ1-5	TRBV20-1	SARDRASQPQH
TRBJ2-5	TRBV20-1	SARPLTGSETQY
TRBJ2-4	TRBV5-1	ASQLGTDLDIQY
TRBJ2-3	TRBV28	ASSSPAGGREDTQY
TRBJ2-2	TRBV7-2	ASSFDGTGTGTGELF
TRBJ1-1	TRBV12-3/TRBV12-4	ASSLGGLGGNTEAF
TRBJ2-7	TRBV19	ASSRRTSGFSYEQY
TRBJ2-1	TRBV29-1	SARGRSSSYNEQF
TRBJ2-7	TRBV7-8	ASRQRQGPYEQY
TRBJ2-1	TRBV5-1	ASSLAGGSANEQF
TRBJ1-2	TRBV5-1	ASSFDQGDYGYT
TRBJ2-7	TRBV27	ASSKTGTLTEQY
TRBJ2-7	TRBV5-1	ASSLAFRQGAGEQY
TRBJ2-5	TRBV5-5	ASSLDGTREETQY
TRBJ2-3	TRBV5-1	ASSRQDADTQY
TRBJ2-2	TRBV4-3	ASSQEVTGRFGTGELF
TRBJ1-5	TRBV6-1	ASSKGQGGGSNQPQH
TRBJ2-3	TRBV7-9	ASRKTDTSASTDTQY
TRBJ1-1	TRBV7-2	ASSFRETEAF
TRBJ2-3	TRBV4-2	ASSQDLGRRGDTQY
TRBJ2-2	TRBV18	ASSPRTGTGNTGELF
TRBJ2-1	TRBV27	ASSRHTLGYNEQF
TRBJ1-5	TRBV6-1	ASSEYRLEGQPQH
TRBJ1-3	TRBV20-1	SARDPNGNTIY
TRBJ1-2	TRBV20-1	SAQTWGSGYGYT
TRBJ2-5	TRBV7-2	ASSFWDTRETQY
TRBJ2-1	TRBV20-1	SASSGGAVNNEQF